This T cell receptor (beta chain) was identified during a study of identical twins. Regarding the study as a whole: Cross-sectional statistics, not tracking of the same donors, supported the conclusions. Whereas memory repertoires showed no such difference, abundant cord blood beta clonotypes carried fewer insertions.

Healthy Caucasians, and only they, were the donors. This clonotype was counted between two and nine times. The antigen remains undetermined. At one end the junction does not follow the germline gene, possibly because of a read error. The CDR3 loop spans 15 amino acids. A universal primer site was created by template switching, with the cDNA bearing unique molecular identifiers. TCRdb called the 5' RACE reads again in MiXCR, with one record for every CDR3 protein. The sample has 700,000 or so distinct CDR3 sequences; more than 6.5% are singletons. The data were also submitted as part of a second study, on yellow fever vaccine responses in identical twins.

Input material: PBMCs. V and J are TRBV12-3 or TRBV12-4 and TRBJ2-7; possibly TRBD1 or TRBD2 for D (6 bases each). The sequence came from a woman between 18 and 29 years old in good health. The CDR3 DNA reads TGTGCCAGCAGGTTAGGGGGGCACGGTTCCTACGAGCAGTACTTC. Its protein product is CASRLGGHGSYEQYF.